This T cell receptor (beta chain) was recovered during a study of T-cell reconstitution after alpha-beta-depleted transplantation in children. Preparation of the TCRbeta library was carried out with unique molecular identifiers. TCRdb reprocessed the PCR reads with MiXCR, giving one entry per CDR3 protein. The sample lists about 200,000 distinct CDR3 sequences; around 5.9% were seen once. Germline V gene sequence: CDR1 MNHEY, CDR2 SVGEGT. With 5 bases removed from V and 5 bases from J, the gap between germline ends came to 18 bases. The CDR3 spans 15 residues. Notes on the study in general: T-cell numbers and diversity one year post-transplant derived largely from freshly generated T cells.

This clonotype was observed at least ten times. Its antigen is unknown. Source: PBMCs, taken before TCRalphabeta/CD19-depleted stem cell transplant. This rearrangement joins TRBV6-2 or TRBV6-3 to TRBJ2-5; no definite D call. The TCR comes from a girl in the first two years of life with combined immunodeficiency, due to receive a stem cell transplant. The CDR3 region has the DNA TGTGCCAGCAGTCCCCTTAGAGACCGCCGGGAGACCCAGTACTTC. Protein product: CASSPLRDRRETQYF.